These T cell receptor beta chains were read from a single sample in a study of cytomegalovirus exposure and HLA in healthy donors. The protocol was immunoSEQ multiplex PCR, while the TCRdb copy is restricted to in-frame clones and leaves out a portion. The sample includes 110,000 to 150,000 clones, 77% of them seen just once. The source material was PBMCs. Receptors were obtained from a male donor in good health and CMV-seronegative. The CDR3 runs from the conserved cysteine through the conserved F or W. A D gene is named only where the DNA matches it firmly. Size values are once, few and many counts, or a class for expanded clones, and some rows have none.

>TRBJ2-7|TRBD2|.|TRBV9
CASSLGLAGARGEQYF
TGTGCCAGCAGCCTTGGACTAGCGGGCGCCAGGGGCGAGCAGTACTTC
>TRBJ2-7|.|once|TRBV4-2
CASSQDPLQVMAYEQYF
TGTGCCAGCAGCCAAGATCCCCTACAGGTCATGGCCTACGAGCAGTACTTC
>TRBJ1-6|TRBD1|few|TRBV19
CASSMTRTGPNSPLHF
TGTGCCAGTAGTATGACGCGGACAGGGCCTAATTCACCCCTCCACTTT
>TRBJ2-5|.|.|TRBV9
CASSVGTMNSETQYF
TGTGCCAGCAGCGTAGGGACTATGAACTCGGAGACCCAGTACTTC
>TRBJ2-7|TRBD2|.|TRBV5-4
CASSSGGFWEQYF
TGTGCCAGCAGCTCGGGGGGGTTCTGGGAGCAGTACTTC
>TRBJ2-7|.|.|TRBV28
CASHAPAPGYEQYF
TGTGCCAGCCATGCCCCGGCCCCCGGGTACGAGCAGTACTTC
>TRBJ2-5|.|.|TRBV9
CASSVGTTQETQYF
TGTGCCAGCAGCGTAGGCACTACTCAAGAGACCCAGTACTTC
>TRBJ2-3|.|.|TRBV5-1
CASSPRQNPYSTDTQYF
TGCGCCAGCAGCCCTAGACAGAACCCATACAGCACAGATACGCAGTATTTT
>TRBJ1-1|TRBD1|.|TRBV7-2
CASSPRGGAGGGNTEAFF
TGTGCCAGCAGCCCTAGGGGCGGGGCAGGGGGCGGGAACACTGAAGCTTTCTTT
>TRBJ2-2|.|.|TRBV5-6
CASSWVLGADTGELFF
TGTGCCAGCAGCTGGGTTTTGGGGGCCGACACCGGGGAGCTGTTTTTT
>TRBJ2-7|.|.|TRBV29-1
CSVYSPYTYEQYF
TGCAGCGTTTACAGTCCATACACCTACGAGCAGTACTTC
>TRBJ2-7|.|few|TRBV14
CASSQGIGTYEQYF
TGTGCCAGCAGCCAAGGGATCGGGACCTACGAGCAGTACTTC
>TRBJ2-7|.|medium-sized|TRBV5-4
CASSSSVGLDTYEQYF
TGTGCCAGCAGCTCCTCGGTGGGACTGGATACCTACGAGCAGTACTTC
>TRBJ2-1|TRBD2|.|TRBV11-2
CASSIAGGVFYNEQFF
TGTGCCAGCAGCATCGCGGGAGGGGTTTTTTACAATGAGCAGTTCTTC
>TRBJ2-2|.|.|TRBV19
CASSPRTSFGELFF
TGTGCCAGTAGTCCCCGCACTAGCTTCGGGGAGCTGTTTTTT
>TRBJ1-6|.|.|TRBV7-9
CASSIRQENSPLHF
TGTGCCAGCAGCATCAGACAGGAGAATTCACCCCTCCACTTT
>TRBJ2-1|TRBD1|.|TRBV15
CATSRLTGANEQFF
TGTGCCACCAGCAGACTGACAGGGGCGAATGAGCAGTTCTTC
>TRBJ2-3|TRBD1|few|TRBV5-5
CASSLLDRGTDTQYF
TGTGCCAGCAGCTTGTTAGACAGGGGAACAGATACGCAGTATTTT